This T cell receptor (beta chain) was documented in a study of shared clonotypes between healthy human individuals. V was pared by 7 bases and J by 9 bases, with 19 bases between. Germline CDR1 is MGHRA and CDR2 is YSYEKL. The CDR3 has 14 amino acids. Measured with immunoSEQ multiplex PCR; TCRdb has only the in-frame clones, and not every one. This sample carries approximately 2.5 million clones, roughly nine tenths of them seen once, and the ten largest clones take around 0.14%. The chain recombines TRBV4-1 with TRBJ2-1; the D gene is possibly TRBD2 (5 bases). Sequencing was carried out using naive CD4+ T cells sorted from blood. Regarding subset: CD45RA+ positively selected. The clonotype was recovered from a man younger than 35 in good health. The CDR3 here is CASTMRSSSGEQFF. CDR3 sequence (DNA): TGCGCCAGCACCATGCGAAGCTCCAGCGGTGAGCAGTTCTTC.